Listed below are T cell receptor beta chains from one sample, sequenced in a study of blood T cell repertoires in COVID-19. Produced via immunoSEQ multiplex PCR; TCRdb's table is partial and in-frame only. The sample contains under 300,000 clones, under 85% of which appear only once. Sequencing input: peripheral blood. Source of these receptors: a woman between 40 and 50 years old with active or convalescent COVID-19. Both conserved end residues are part of each CDR3. A D gene is named only where the DNA matches it firmly.

>NA|15|TRBV11-2|TRBJ2-3
CASSLRIASTDTQYF
>TRBD1|13|TRBV12-3/TRBV12-4|TRBJ1-6
CASSTGGRSPLHF
>NA|15|TRBV25-1|TRBJ1-3
CASSEDPGIGNTIYF
>NA|14|TRBV15|TRBJ1-2
CATSRGEGNYGYTF
>TRBD2|15|TRBV19|TRBJ2-2
CASSMTSGANGELFF
>NA|13|TRBV11-3|TRBJ2-6
CASSIGHPNVLTF
>NA|13|TRBV6-5|TRBJ1-2
CASNPTRGYGYTF
>NA|12|TRBV2|TRBJ2-7
CASRSDKALKDF
>NA|13|TRBV28|TRBJ1-5
CASFGRVVQPQHF
>NA|14|TRBV5-1|TRBJ1-3
CASSYDNSGNTIYF
>NA|14|TRBV5-1|TRBJ2-1
CASSLGQGLGEQFF
>TRBD1|14|TRBV2|TRBJ2-1
CASRRDRVKNEQFF
>NA|13|TRBV30|TRBJ1-4
CAYRWREGEKLFF
>NA|14|TRBV11-2|TRBJ1-3
CASSSLKGSNTIYF
>NA|13|TRBV28|TRBJ1-2
CASSDPGYYGYTF
>NA|15|TRBV19|TRBJ1-2
CASSPSRAGKDGYTF
>TRBD1|17|TRBV5-1|TRBJ1-3
CASSWMTGTGSGNTIYF
>NA|13|TRBV7-3|TRBJ2-1
CASSPRVSGEQFF
>TRBD2|14|TRBV5-1|TRBJ2-1
CASSFAGGADEQFF
>NA|17|TRBV9|TRBJ2-2
CASSVAPGGGYTGELFF
>NA|18|TRBV13|TRBJ1-5
CARHGEALRDGSNQPQHF
>TRBD2|15|TRBV2|TRBJ2-1
CASSVSAGGWDEQFF
>TRBD1|15|TRBV6-5|TRBJ1-1
CASSPPGQGNTEAFF
>TRBD2|14|TRBV10-3|TRBJ2-5
CAISESGLAETQYF
>TRBD1|15|TRBV5-4|TRBJ2-2
CASSPGQGNTGELFF
>NA|14|TRBV5-5|TRBJ2-5
CASSLLPVQETQYF
>NA|16|TRBV21-1|TRBJ2-2
CASSKGPTGGSGELFF
>NA|14|TRBV6-4|TRBJ1-1
CASSATGRGTEAFF
>NA|15|TRBV7-2|TRBJ1-4
CASSLRGRREEKLFF
>TRBD2|16|TRBV10-3|TRBJ2-3
CAISDRGGVGSDTQYF
>TRBD1|18|TRBV4-1|TRBJ1-5
CASSQDGTGLMVNQPQHF
>TRBD1|14|TRBV28|TRBJ1-2
CASSLKVFEGQKYF
>TRBD2|14|TRBV7-9|TRBJ2-3
CASNKGLAGDTQYF
>TRBD1|16|TRBV3-1/TRBV3-2|TRBJ1-2
CASSQDMTGQGSGYTF
>NA|14|TRBV28|TRBJ1-6
CVTVSSSYNSPLHF
>NA|15|TRBV5-1|TRBJ2-3
CASSLQGPGTDTQYF
>TRBD2|15|TRBV3-1/TRBV3-2|TRBJ2-1
CASSFGLAGNNEQFF
>NA|15|TRBV10-3|TRBJ1-3
CANSPGSPSGNTIYF
>NA|15|TRBV19|TRBJ2-1
CASSTQGSSYNEQFF
>NA|13|TRBV6-5|TRBJ2-2
CASLQQGTGELFF
>TRBD1|16|TRBV5-1|TRBJ1-3
CASSSNFGTGQNTIYF
>TRBD1|14|TRBV19|TRBJ1-5
CASSIRGGGQPQHF